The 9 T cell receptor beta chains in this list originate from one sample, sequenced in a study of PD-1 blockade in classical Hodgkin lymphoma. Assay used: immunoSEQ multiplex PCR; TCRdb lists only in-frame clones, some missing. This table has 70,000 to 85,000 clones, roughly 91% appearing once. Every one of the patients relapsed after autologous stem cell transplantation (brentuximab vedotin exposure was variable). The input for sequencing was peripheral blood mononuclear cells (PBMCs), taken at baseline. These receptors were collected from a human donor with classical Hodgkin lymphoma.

In DNA, the CDR3 is TGTGCCAGCAGCTTAGAGAGGCCATACAGGGGGGCTAATGAAAAACTGTTTTTT. Translating gives CASSLERPYRGANEKLFF. V and J are TRBV7-9 and TRBJ1-4, with 8 bases matching TRBD1. J lost 3 bases, V lost 1 base, and 10 bases had no gene match. Germline CDR1 and CDR2: SEHNR and FQNEAQ (reference sequence). This CDR3 has 18 residues.

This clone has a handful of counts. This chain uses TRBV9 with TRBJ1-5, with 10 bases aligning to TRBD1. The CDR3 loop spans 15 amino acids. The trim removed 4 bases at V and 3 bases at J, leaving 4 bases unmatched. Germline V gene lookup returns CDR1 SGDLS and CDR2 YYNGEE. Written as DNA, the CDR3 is TGTGCCAGCAGCCGGGACAGGGGTAACAATCAGCCCCAGCATTTT. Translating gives CASSRDRGNNQPQHF.

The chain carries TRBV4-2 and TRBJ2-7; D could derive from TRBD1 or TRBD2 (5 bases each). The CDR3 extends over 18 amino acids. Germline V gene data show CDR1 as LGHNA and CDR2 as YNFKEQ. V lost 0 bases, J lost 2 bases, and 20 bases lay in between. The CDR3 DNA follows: TGTGCCAGCAGCCAAGATTCGGGCAAGGGGAGTTGGGCCTACGAGCAGTACTTC. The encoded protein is CASSQDSGKGSWAYEQYF.

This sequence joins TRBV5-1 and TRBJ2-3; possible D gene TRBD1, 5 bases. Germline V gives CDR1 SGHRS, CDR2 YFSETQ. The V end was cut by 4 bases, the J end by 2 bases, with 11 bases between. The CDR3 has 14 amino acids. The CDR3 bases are TGCGCCAGCAGCCCGCTGGGGCTCACAGATACGCAGTATTTT. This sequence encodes CASSPLGLTDTQYF.

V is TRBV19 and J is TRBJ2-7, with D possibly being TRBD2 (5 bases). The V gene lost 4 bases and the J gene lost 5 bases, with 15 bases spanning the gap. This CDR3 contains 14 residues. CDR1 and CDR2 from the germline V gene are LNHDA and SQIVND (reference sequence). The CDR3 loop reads CASSTVGVHHEQYF. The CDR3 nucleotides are TGTGCCAGTAGTACGGTCGGGGTTCACCACGAGCAGTACTTC.

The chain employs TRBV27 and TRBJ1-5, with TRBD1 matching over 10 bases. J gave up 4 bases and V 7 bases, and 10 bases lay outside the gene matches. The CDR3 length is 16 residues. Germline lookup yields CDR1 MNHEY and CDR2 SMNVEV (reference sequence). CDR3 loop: CASKAPGQGYNQPQHF. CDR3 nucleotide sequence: TGTGCCAGCAAGGCGCCGGGACAGGGGTATAATCAGCCCCAGCATTTT.

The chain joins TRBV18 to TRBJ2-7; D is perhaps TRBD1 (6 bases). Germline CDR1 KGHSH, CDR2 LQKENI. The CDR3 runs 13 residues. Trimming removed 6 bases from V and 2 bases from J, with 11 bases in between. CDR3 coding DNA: TGTGCCAGCTCTCCCGGGACACCCTACGAGCAGTACTTC. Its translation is CASSPGTPYEQYF.

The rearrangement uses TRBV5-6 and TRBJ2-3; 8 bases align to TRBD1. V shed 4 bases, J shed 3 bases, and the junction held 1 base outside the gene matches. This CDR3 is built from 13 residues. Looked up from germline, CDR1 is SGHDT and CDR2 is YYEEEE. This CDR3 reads CASSRQGTDTQYF. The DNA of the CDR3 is TGTGCCAGCAGCCGACAGGGGACAGATACGCAGTATTTT.

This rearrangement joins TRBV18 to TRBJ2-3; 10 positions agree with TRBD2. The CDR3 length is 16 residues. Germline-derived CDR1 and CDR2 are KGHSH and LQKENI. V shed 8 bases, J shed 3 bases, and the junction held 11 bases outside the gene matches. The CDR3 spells CASQRGLAGVTDTQYF. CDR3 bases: TGTGCCAGCCAACGGGGGCTAGCGGGAGTGACAGATACGCAGTATTTT.